This T cell receptor beta chain was documented in a study of blood T cell repertoires in COVID-19. Study context: COVID-19 samples from acute and convalescent phases originated in the United States, Italy and Spain. Nucleic acid was either cDNA or gDNA, and it came from T cells, B-cell-depleted T cells, or PBMCs.

Original methodology: Researchers report that nucleated cell counts were estimated from reference gene primer amplification. The data were produced by immunoSEQ multiplex PCR, yet TCRdb's version contains in-frame clones alone and is incomplete. Clone size and the V and J calls come from that table; the DNA yielded D and trimming. Counted here are about 40,000 clones, about 80% occurring once; the ten biggest clones make up under 30%. The sequencing input was peripheral blood. The receptor comes from a human donor with acute or convalescent COVID-19. The donor label of this sample is uncertain.

The CDR3 is CASTVGQLVTDTQYF. The CDR3 nucleotides read TGTGCCAGCACAGTAGGACAACTCGTCACAGATACGCAGTATTTT. V is TRBV19 and J is TRBJ2-3; TRBD1 is a possible D gene (5 bases). Trimming took off 9 bases at V and 2 bases at J, with 18 bases between the two ends. CDR1 LNHDA and CDR2 SQIVND come from the germline V gene (reference sequence). The length of the CDR3 is 15 residues.